This TCR beta chain came from a study of blood T cell repertoires in COVID-19. This CDR3 contains 17 residues. V dropped 4 bases and J dropped 2; count of bases not matched to a gene: 7. The germline gives CDR1 LGHDT, CDR2 YNNKEL (reference sequence). Libraries were prepared by immunoSEQ multiplex PCR; TCRdb keeps only in-frame clonotypes and omits some of them. In the table there are around 300,000 clones, over 70% of which are singletons. In terms of age and location, participants ranged from roughly 18 to 90 years and lived in about 25 US areas. In Cohort 3, a recovered donor had either two negative PCRs, clearance, or symptom resolution.

This chain connects TRBV3-1 (or the pseudogene TRBV3-2) to TRBJ2-5; 13 bases map to TRBD2. The TCR originated in a man aged 25-45 years who had recovered from COVID-19. Sequencing used PBMCs or T cells enriched from blood (not recorded which). CDR3 protein: CASSLTSGGAYQETQYF. The CDR3 DNA follows: TGTGCCAGCAGCCTTACTAGCGGGGGGGCGTATCAAGAGACCCAGTACTTC.